Detailed here is one TCR beta chain. The data were obtained in a study of blood T cell repertoires in COVID-19. For the study at large: T cells, B-cell-depleted T cells, or PBMCs provided the cDNA or gDNA that served as material.

Seattle enrolled patients during active infection and tracked them longitudinally. Germline values: CDR1 MNHEY, CDR2 SVGAGI. CDR3 length equals 12 residues. V shed 4 bases, J shed 10 bases, and the junction held 6 bases outside the gene matches. Source study methods: Estimation of nucleated cell counts was performed using reference gene primer amplification. Profiling relied on immunoSEQ multiplex PCR, and the TCRdb table lists in-frame clones only, not all of them. V and J calls and clone size follow that table, whereas D and trimming were derived from the DNA. The table has some 46,000 clones, around 85% seen once.

V and J are TRBV6-5 and TRBJ1-2, with 7 bases fitting TRBD1. The specimen sequenced was peripheral blood. The receptor's source is an elderly woman with COVID-19, enrolled during active disease. In nucleotides, the CDR3 is TGTGCCAGCAGTTCTTGGACAGGCCCCTACACCTTC. It is translated as CASSSWTGPYTF.